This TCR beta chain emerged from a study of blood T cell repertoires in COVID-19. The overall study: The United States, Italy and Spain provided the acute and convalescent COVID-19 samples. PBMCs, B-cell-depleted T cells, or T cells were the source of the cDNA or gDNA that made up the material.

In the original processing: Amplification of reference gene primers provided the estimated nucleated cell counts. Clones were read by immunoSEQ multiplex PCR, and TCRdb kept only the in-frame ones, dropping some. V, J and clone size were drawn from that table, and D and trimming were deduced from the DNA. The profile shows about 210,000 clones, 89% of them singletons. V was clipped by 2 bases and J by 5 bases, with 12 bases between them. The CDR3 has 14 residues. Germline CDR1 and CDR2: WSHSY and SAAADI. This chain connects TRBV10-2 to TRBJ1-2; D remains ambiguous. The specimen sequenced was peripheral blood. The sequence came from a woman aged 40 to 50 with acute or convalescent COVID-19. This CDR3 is CASSEGQLSYGYTF. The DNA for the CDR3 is TGCGCCAGCAGTGAGGGGCAGCTATCGTATGGCTACACCTTC.